This passage covers 7 T cell receptor beta chains from one sample sequenced in a study of T cell clonotyping in hematopoietic cell transplantation. Profiled with immunoSEQ multiplex PCR; TCRdb holds only in-frame clones, not every one. Counted here are some 15,000 clones, 85% to 90% occurring once; the ten biggest clones make up approximately 2.6%. Sequencing was performed on peripheral blood mononuclear cells. These receptors came from a man aged 50-60 years in good health. Some clones in this sample may be carry-over from other donors' samples.

This chain joins TRBV25-1 and TRBJ1-4; D perhaps matches TRBD1 (5 bases). V was shortened by 6 bases and J by 8 bases, with 16 bases between the two germline ends. The CDR3 length is 14 residues. Looked up from germline, CDR1 is MGHDK and CDR2 is SYGVNS. The CDR3 coding sequence is TGTGCCAGCAGCCATACCGGGACTTTCGAAAAACTGTTTTTT. It yields the protein CASSHTGTFEKLFF.

The V call is TRBV30, the J call TRBJ1-1; 7 nucleotides agree with TRBD1. This CDR3 contains 13 residues. Trimming cost V 4 bases and J 4 bases; bases outside gene matches: 6. Germline V gene data show CDR1 as GTSNPN and CDR2 as SVGIG (reference sequence). CDR3: CAWKRTGRTEAFF. In DNA, the CDR3 is TGTGCCTGGAAAAGGACAGGCCGCACTGAAGCTTTCTTT.

J is TRBJ2-5 and V is TRBV29-1; TRBD2 agrees at 11 bases. CDR1 and CDR2 from the germline V gene are SQVTM and ANQGSEA. V was pared by 5 bases and J by 5 bases, with 4 bases of the junction left unmatched. The CDR3 contains 13 residues. CDR3 loop: CSVSSGGIETQYF. The DNA of the CDR3 is TGCAGCGTTTCTAGCGGGGGGATTGAGACCCAGTACTTC.

This sequence joins TRBV14 and TRBJ1-6; D uncertain. The germline V gene encodes CDR1 SGHDN and CDR2 FVKESK. V was trimmed by 0 bases and J by 13 bases, leaving 16 bases between them. The CDR3 has 15 residues. CDR3 sequence: CASSQDSGLGRPLHF. Written as DNA, the CDR3 is TGTGCCAGCAGCCAAGATAGTGGTCTGGGAAGGCCCCTCCACTTT.

This chain connects TRBV30 to TRBJ1-2; D is ambiguous. Per germline, CDR1 GTSNPN and CDR2 SVGIG (reference sequence). The CDR3 spans 13 residues. Written as DNA, the CDR3 is TGTGCTCGGAAACCCGGGCCCGGCTATGGCTACACCTTC. It is translated as CARKPGPGYGYTF.

This chain joins TRBV27 and TRBJ1-2; D might be TRBD1 (5 bases). CDR1 is MNHEY and CDR2 is SMNVEV in the germline V gene (reference sequence). The CDR3 is made up of 13 amino acids. Trimming removed 6 bases from V and 2 bases from J, with 10 bases in between. CDR3 sequence reads: CASRGETNYGYTF. The CDR3 coding sequence is TGTGCCAGCAGGGGGGAAACAAACTATGGCTACACCTTC.

V gene TRBV29-1 combines with J gene TRBJ2-6; D gene unclear. CDR1 and CDR2 from the germline V gene are SQVTM and ANQGSEA. The V end was cut by 5 bases, the J end by 0 bases, with 11 bases between. This CDR3 contains 15 residues. This CDR3 is CSVRLGFSGANVLTF. For the CDR3, the DNA is TGCAGCGTTAGATTGGGCTTCTCTGGGGCCAACGTCCTGACTTTC.